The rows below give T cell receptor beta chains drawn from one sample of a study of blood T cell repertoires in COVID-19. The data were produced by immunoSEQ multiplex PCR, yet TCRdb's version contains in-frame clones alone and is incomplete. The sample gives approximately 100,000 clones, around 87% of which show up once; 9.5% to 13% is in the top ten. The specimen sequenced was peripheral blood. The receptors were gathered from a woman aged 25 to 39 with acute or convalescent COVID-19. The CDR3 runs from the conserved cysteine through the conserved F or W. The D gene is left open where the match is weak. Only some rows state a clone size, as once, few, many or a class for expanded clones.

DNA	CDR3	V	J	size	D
TGTGCCAGCGGAGGCAGGTACGCCTTAGGGTCTGGGGCCAACGTCCTGACTTTC	CASGGRYALGSGANVLTF	TRBV28	TRBJ2-6	NA	NA
TGTGCCAGCTCACCAGGGACTAGCGGGGGGGCAGGTGAGCAGTTCTTC	CASSPGTSGGAGEQFF	TRBV18	TRBJ2-1	NA	TRBD2
TGTGCCAGCAGTGGGGCCTCTGGGGCCAACGTCCTGACTTTC	CASSGASGANVLTF	TRBV2	TRBJ2-6	NA	NA
TGTGCCAGCAGCCGAAGCGGGGGGTTATACAATGAGCAGTTCTTC	CASSRSGGLYNEQFF	TRBV3-1/TRBV3-2	TRBJ2-1	NA	TRBD2
TGTGCCAGCAGCTCGGGACAGGGAACTAATGAAAAACTGTTTTTT	CASSSGQGTNEKLFF	TRBV7-9	TRBJ1-4	NA	TRBD1
TGTGCCAGCACTTTCTATCGGGGTCACGAGCAGTACTTC	CASTFYRGHEQYF	TRBV5-8	TRBJ2-7	NA	NA
TGTGCCATCAGCCCCCGCGGCGACTATGGCTACACCTTC	CAISPRGDYGYTF	TRBV10-3	TRBJ1-2	NA	NA
TGTGCCAGCAGCCGACTACAGGGAGTCTACGAGCAGTACTTC	CASSRLQGVYEQYF	TRBV3-1/TRBV3-2	TRBJ2-7	NA	NA
TGTGCCAGCCTGCAACAACCGGGACAGGGCTATGGCTACACCTTC	CASLQQPGQGYGYTF	TRBV2	TRBJ1-2	NA	TRBD1
TGCGCCAGCAGCCTGGACCCGGGGGCCAAAAACATTCAGTACTTC	CASSLDPGAKNIQYF	TRBV5-1	TRBJ2-4	NA	NA
TGTGCCAGCAGGACCAGGGGGCTAAACACTGAAGCTTTCTTT	CASRTRGLNTEAFF	TRBV2	TRBJ1-1	NA	TRBD1
TGTGCCAGTAGTGGGACAGAAAGCACCGGGGAGCTGTTTTTT	CASSGTESTGELFF	TRBV19	TRBJ2-2	NA	TRBD1
TGTGCCAGCAGCTTAGCGCTAGCGGGGGGGCCCAGCTCCTACAATGAGCAGTTCTTC	CASSLALAGGPSSYNEQFF	TRBV7-2	TRBJ2-1	once	TRBD2
TGTGCCAGCAGCCCAGAGACAGTGTATAATTCACCCCTCCACTTT	CASSPETVYNSPLHF	TRBV28	TRBJ1-6	NA	NA
TGTGCCTGGAGTGTAGGAGGGAGCTCCTACGAGCAGTACTTC	CAWSVGGSSYEQYF	TRBV30	TRBJ2-7	NA	NA
TGTGCCAGCAGGAGGGGACAAGTCCCTAATGAAAAACTGTTTTTT	CASRRGQVPNEKLFF	TRBV6-5	TRBJ1-4	NA	NA
TGTGCCAGCAGTTTCGACAGGCTAAATCAGCCCCAGCATTTT	CASSFDRLNQPQHF	TRBV28	TRBJ1-5	NA	NA
TGTGCCTGGTCTCAGGGACTCCTACTCTCCTATAATTCACCCCTCCACTTT	CAWSQGLLLSYNSPLHF	TRBV30	TRBJ1-6	NA	NA
TGTGCCAGCAGCTTTACTTTTAACTATGGCTACACCTTC	CASSFTFNYGYTF	TRBV7-2	TRBJ1-2	NA	NA
TGTGCCAGCAGCAAAGAACAGGGGTTCGTCGGTGAAGCTTTCTTT	CASSKEQGFVGEAFF	TRBV7-2	TRBJ1-1	NA	TRBD1
TGTGCCAGCAGACAGGGACAGACAGATACGCAGTATTTT	CASRQGQTDTQYF	TRBV12-3/TRBV12-4	TRBJ2-3	NA	TRBD1
TGTGCCAGCAGTTACTCGGGGACAGACTACGAGCAGTACTTC	CASSYSGTDYEQYF	TRBV6-5	TRBJ2-7	NA	TRBD1
TGTGCCAGCAGCTTGGGCCAGGGCGTCGACGAGCAGTACTTC	CASSLGQGVDEQYF	TRBV13	TRBJ2-7	NA	NA
TGTGCCAGCAGCCACTACGGAAGCGGGGGGGATAACACCGGGGAGCTGTTTTTT	CASSHYGSGGDNTGELFF	TRBV4-2	TRBJ2-2	few	TRBD2
TGTGCCAGCAGCTCCAGCAGCGGTTCCTCCTACGAGCAGTACTTC	CASSSSSGSSYEQYF	TRBV11-2	TRBJ2-7	once	NA
TGCAGCGTTGAGGACCAGGGTTTGTATGGCTACACCTTC	CSVEDQGLYGYTF	TRBV29-1	TRBJ1-2	NA	NA
TGTGCCAGCAGCTTAAGTCCGGGAGTTGAAGCTTTCTTT	CASSLSPGVEAFF	TRBV7-3	TRBJ1-1	NA	NA
TGTGCCAGCAGCTTATATCAGAGATTGGGGCCAGATACGCAGTATTTT	CASSLYQRLGPDTQYF	TRBV7-6	TRBJ2-3	NA	NA
TGCAGCGTGGGGGACAGTTACAATGAGCAGTTCTTC	CSVGDSYNEQFF	TRBV29-1	TRBJ2-1	NA	TRBD1
TGTGCCAGCATTTCGGGGTGGAGTAATGCGGCTTTCTTT	CASISGWSNAAFF	TRBV6-5	TRBJ1-1	once	NA
TGTGCCAGCAGCCCTACCCCGAACACCGGGGAGCTGTTTTTT	CASSPTPNTGELFF	TRBV9	TRBJ2-2	NA	NA
TGCGCCAGCAGCCTAGCGGGGGGGTCGGGGGAAAAACTGTTTTTT	CASSLAGGSGEKLFF	TRBV4-1	TRBJ1-4	NA	NA
TGTGCCAGCAGCCAAAGGCCGGGACAGGGAGTCGGTCCCACAGATACGCAGTATTTT	CASSQRPGQGVGPTDTQYF	TRBV14	TRBJ2-3	NA	TRBD1
TGCGCCAGCAGCCCCCGAGCAGGGGAGGGTCAGCCCCAGCATTTT	CASSPRAGEGQPQHF	TRBV5-1	TRBJ1-5	NA	NA
TGCGCCAGCAGCACCGGACAGGGGGGTTACTATGGCTACACCTTC	CASSTGQGGYYGYTF	TRBV5-1	TRBJ1-2	NA	TRBD1
TGTGCCAGCAGGGGACAGGCCCAGAACGTACTCCACTTT	CASRGQAQNVLHF	TRBV7-8	TRBJ1-6	NA	TRBD1
TGTGCCAGCAGTTACTCTGATGCCCAGATTCTGGATGGCTACACCTTC	CASSYSDAQILDGYTF	TRBV6-5	TRBJ1-2	NA	NA
TGTGCCAGCAGTTACCCCCCCCTCAATGAGCAGTTCTTC	CASSYPPLNEQFF	TRBV6-5	TRBJ2-1	NA	NA